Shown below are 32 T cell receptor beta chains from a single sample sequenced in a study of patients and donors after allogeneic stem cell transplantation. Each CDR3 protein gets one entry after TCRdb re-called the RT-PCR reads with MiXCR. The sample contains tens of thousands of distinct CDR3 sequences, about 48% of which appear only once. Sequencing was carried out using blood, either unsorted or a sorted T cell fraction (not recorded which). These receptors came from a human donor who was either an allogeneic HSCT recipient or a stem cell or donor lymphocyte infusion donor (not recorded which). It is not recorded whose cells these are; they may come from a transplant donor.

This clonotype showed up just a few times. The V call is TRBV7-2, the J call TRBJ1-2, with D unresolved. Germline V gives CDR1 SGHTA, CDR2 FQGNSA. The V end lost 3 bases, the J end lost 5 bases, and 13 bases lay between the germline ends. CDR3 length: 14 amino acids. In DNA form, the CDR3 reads TGTGCCAGCAGCTTTGGACGGACCGAATATGGCTACACCTTC. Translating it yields CASSFGRTEYGYTF. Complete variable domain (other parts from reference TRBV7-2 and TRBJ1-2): GAGVSQSPSNKVTEKGKDVELRCDPISGHTALYWYRQSLGQGLEFLIYFQGNSAPDKSGLPSDRFSAERTGGSVSTLTIQRTQQEDSAVYLCASSFGRTEYGYTFGSGTRLTVV.

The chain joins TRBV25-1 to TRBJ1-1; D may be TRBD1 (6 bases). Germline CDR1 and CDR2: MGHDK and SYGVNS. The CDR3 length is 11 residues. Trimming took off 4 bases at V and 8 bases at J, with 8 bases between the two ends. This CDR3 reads CASSATGEAFF. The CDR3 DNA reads TGTGCCAGCAGTGCCACAGGGGAAGCTTTCTTT. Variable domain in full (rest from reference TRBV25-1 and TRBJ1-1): EADIYQTPRYLVIGTGKKITLECSQTMGHDKMYWYQQDPGMELHLIHYSYGVNSTEKGDLSSESTVSRIRTEHFPLTLESARPSHTSQYLCASSATGEAFFGQGTRLTVV.

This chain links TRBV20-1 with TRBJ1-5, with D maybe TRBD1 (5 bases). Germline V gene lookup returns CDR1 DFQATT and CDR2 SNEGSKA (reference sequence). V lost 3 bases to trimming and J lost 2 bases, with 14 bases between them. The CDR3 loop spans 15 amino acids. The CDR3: CSASIWGAGNQPQHF. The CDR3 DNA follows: TGCAGTGCTAGTATCTGGGGCGCGGGCAATCAGCCCCAGCATTTT.

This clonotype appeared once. Written as DNA, the CDR3 is TGCGCCAGCAGACCGTACGAGGGGGGCTACACCTTC. It encodes CASRPYEGGYTF. The chain joins TRBV5-1 to TRBJ1-2; TRBD1 might be the D (5 bases). Germline-derived CDR1 and CDR2 are SGHRS and YFSETQ. V was clipped by 5 bases and J by 8 bases, with 13 bases between them. CDR3 length: 12 amino acids.

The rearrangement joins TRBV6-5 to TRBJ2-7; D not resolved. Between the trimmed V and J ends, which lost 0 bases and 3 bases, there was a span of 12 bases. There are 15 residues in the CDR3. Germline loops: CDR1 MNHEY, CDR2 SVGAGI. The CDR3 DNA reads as TGTGCCAGCAGTTACTCACGGGCATCCGTCTACGAGCAGTACTTC. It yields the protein CASSYSRASVYEQYF.

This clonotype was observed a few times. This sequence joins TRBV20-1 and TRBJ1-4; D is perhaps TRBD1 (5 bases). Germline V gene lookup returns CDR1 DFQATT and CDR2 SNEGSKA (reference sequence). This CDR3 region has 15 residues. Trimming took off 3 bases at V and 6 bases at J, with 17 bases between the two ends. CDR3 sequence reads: CSARGPGTLDEKLFF. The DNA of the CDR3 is TGCAGTGCTAGGGGCCCCGGGACCTTGGATGAAAAACTGTTTTTT.

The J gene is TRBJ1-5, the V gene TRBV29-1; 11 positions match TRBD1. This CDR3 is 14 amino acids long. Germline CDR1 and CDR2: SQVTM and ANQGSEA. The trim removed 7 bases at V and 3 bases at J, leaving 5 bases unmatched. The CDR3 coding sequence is TGCAGCGCTGGGACAGGGGGGTACAATCAGCCCCAGCATTTT. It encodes CSAGTGGYNQPQHF.

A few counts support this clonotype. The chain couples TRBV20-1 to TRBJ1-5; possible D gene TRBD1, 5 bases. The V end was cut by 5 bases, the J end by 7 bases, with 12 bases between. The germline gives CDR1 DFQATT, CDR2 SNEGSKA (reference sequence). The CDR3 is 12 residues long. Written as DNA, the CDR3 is TGCAGTGCTCGGGAGGGGAGACAGCCCCAGCATTTT. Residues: CSAREGRQPQHF.

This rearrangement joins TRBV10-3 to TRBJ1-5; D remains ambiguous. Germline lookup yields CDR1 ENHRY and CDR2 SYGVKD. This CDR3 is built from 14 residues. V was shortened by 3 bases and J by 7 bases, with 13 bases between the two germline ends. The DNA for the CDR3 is TGTGCCATCAGTGACCCCGGATTGGAACAGCCCCAGCATTTT. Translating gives CAISDPGLEQPQHF.

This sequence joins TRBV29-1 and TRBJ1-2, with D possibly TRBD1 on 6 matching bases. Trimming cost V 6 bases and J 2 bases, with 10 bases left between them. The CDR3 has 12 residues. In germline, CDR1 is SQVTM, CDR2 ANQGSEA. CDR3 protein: CSVLGANYGYTF. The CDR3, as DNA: TGCAGCGTATTGGGGGCAAACTATGGCTACACCTTC.

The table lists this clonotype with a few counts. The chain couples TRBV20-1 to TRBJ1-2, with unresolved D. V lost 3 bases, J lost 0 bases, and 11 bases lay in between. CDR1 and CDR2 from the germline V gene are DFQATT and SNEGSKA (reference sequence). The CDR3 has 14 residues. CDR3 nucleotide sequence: TGCAGTGCTAGGTGGCAGATATCTAACTATGGCTACACCTTC. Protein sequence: CSARWQISNYGYTF.

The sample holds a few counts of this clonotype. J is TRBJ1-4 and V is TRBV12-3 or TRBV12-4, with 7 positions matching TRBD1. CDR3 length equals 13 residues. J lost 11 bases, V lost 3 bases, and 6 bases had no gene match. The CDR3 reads CASSFAQGQKLFF. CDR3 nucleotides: TGTGCCAGCAGTTTCGCACAGGGACAGAAACTGTTTTTT.

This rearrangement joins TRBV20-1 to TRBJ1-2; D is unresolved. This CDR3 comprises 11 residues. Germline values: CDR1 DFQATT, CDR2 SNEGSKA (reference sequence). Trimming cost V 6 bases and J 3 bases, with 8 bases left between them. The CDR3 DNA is TGCAGTGCCCCAACCTACTATGGCTACACCTTC. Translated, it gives CSAPTYYGYTF.

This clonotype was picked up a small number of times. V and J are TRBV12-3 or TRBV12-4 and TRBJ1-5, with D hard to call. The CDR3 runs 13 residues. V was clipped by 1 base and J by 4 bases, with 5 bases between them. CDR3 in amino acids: CASSLEANQPQHF. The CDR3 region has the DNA TGTGCCAGCAGTTTAGAAGCGAATCAGCCCCAGCATTTT.

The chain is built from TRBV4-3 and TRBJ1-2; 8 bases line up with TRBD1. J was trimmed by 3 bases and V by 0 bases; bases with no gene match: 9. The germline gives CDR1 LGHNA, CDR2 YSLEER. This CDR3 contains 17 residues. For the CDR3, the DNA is TGCGCCAGCAGCCAAGAAGTCACAGGGGGAGGATACTATGGCTACACCTTC. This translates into CASSQEVTGGGYYGYTF.

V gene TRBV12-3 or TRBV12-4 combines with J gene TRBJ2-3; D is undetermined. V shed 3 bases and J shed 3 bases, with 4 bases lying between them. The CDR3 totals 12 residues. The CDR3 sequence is CASSFETDTQYF. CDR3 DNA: TGTGCCAGCAGTTTTGAGACAGATACGCAGTATTTT.

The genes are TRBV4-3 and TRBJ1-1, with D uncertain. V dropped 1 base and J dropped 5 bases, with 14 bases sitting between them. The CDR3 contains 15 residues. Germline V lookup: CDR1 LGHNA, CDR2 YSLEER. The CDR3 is CASSQGVSLGTEAFF. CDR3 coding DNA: TGCGCCAGCAGCCAAGGAGTATCTCTGGGTACTGAAGCTTTCTTT.

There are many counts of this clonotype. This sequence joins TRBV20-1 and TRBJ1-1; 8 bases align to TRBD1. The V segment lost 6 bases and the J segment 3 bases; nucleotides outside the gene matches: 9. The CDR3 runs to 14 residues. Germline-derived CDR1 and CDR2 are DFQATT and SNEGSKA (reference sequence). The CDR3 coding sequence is TGCAGTGCCCAGCCAGGGGGCTGGGACACTGAAGCTTTCTTT. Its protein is CSAQPGGWDTEAFF.

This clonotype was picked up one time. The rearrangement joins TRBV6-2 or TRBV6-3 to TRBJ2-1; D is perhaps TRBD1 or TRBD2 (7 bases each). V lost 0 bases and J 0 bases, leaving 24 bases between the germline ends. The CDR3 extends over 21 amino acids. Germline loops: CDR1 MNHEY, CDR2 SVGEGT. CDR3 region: CASSYSRGTVTSGGSYNEQFF. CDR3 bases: TGTGCCAGCAGTTACTCGAGAGGGACAGTGACTTCGGGAGGCTCCTACAATGAGCAGTTCTTC.

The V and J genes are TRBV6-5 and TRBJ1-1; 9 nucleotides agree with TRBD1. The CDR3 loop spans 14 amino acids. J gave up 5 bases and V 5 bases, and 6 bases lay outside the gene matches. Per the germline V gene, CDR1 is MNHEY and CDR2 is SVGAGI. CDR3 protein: CASSTTGGWTEAFF. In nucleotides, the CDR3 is TGTGCCAGCAGTACCACAGGGGGCTGGACTGAAGCTTTCTTT.

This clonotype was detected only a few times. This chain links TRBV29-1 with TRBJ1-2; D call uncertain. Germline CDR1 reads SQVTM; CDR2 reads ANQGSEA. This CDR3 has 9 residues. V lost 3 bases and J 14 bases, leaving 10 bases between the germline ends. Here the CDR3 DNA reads TGCAGCGTTGAGTCGTTGGGAACCTTC. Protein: CSVESLGTF.

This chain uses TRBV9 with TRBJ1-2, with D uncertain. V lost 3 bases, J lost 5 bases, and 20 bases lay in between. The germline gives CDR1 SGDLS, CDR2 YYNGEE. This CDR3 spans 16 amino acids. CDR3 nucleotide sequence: TGTGCCAGCAGCGAGCCCTTCAGGTTCAAACTTTATGGCTACACCTTC. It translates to CASSEPFRFKLYGYTF. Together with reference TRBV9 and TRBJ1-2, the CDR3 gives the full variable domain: DSGVTQTPKHLITATGQRVTLRCSPRSGDLSVYWYQQSLDQGLQFLIQYYNGEERAKGNILERFSAQQFPDLHSELNLSSLELGDSALYFCASSEPFRFKLYGYTFGSGTRLTVV.

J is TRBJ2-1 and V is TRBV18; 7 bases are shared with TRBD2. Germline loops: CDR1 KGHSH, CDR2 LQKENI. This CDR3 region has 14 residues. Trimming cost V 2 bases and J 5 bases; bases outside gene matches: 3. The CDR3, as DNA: TGTGCCAGCTCACCAAGCGGGATCGACAATGAGCAGTTCTTC. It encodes CASSPSGIDNEQFF.

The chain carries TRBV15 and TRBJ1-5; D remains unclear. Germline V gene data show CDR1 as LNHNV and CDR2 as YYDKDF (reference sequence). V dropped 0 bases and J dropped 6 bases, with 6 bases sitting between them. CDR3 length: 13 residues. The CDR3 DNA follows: TGTGCCACCAGCAGAGATTGGTCTCAGCCCCAGCATTTT. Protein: CATSRDWSQPQHF.

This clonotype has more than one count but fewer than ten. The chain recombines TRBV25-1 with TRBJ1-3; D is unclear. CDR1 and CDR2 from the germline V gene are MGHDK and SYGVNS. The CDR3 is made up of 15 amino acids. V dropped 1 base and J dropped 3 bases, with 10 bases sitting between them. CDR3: CASSESRGDGNTIYF. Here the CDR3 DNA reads TGTGCCAGCAGTGAATCCAGAGGTGATGGAAACACCATATATTTT. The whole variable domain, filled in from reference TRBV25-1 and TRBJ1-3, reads EADIYQTPRYLVIGTGKKITLECSQTMGHDKMYWYQQDPGMELHLIHYSYGVNSTEKGDLSSESTVSRIRTEHFPLTLESARPSHTSQYLCASSESRGDGNTIYFGEGSWLTVV.

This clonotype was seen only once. The CDR3 region has the DNA TGCAGCGTTGAGGGACAGGGAGGGAATGAGCAGTTCTTC. Protein: CSVEGQGGNEQFF. This chain links TRBV29-1 with TRBJ2-1; 9 nucleotides agree with TRBD1. The CDR3 sequence is 13 residues long. V was pared by 3 bases and J by 7 bases, with 4 bases of the junction left unmatched. From germline, CDR1 is SQVTM and CDR2 ANQGSEA.

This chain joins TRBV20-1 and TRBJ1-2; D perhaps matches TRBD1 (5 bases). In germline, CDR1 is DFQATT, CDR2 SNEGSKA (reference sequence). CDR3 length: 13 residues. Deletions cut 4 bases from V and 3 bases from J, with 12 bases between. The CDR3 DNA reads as TGCAGTGCTATCCCCGCCAGGGACTATGGCTACACCTTC. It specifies CSAIPARDYGYTF.

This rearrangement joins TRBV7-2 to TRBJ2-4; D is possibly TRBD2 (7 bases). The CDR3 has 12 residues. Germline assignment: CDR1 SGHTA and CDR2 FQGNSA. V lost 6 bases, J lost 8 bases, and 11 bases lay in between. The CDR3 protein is CASSRGADIQYF. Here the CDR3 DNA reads TGTGCCAGCAGTCGGGGGGCGGACATTCAGTACTTC. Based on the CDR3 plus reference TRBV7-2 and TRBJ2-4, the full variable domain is GAGVSQSPSNKVTEKGKDVELRCDPISGHTALYWYRQSLGQGLEFLIYFQGNSAPDKSGLPSDRFSAERTGGSVSTLTIQRTQQEDSAVYLCASSRGADIQYFGAGTRLSVL.

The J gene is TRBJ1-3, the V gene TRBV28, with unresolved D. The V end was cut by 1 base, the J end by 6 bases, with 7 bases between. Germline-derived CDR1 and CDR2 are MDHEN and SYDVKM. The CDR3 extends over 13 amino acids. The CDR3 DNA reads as TGTGCCAGCAGTTTATCCTTGGAAAACACCATATATTTT. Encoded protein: CASSLSLENTIYF.

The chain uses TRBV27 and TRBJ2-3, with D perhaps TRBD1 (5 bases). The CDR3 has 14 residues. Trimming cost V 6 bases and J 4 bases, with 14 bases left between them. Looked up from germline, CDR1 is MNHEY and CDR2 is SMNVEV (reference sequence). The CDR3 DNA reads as TGTGCCAGCAGCACCCAGGGTCGTCCAGATACGCAGTATTTT. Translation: CASSTQGRPDTQYF.

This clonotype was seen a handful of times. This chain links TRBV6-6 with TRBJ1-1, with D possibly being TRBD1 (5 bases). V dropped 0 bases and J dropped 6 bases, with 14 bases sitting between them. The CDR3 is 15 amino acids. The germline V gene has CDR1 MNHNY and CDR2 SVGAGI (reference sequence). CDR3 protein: CASSYSTWGYAEAFF. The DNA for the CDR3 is TGTGCCAGCAGTTACTCCACATGGGGGTACGCTGAAGCTTTCTTT.

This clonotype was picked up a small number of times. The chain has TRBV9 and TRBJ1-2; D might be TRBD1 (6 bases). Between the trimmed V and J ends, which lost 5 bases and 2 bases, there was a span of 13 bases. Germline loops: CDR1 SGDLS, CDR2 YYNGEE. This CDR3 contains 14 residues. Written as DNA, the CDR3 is TGTGCCAGCAGTCCCACTGGACAGAACTATGGCTACACCTTC. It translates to CASSPTGQNYGYTF.